A selection of T cell receptor beta chains follows, all from one sample in a study of T cells in Graves' hyperthyroidism and ophthalmopathy. MiXCR, applied by TCRdb to the multiplex PCR reads, yields one record per CDR3 protein. The sample lists 650,000 to 750,000 distinct CDR3 sequences, 14% occurring once. The sequenced sample was blood. Receptors were obtained from a young woman with Graves' hyperthyroidism. Each CDR3 is given with its conserved first and last residue. D genes are given only for firm matches. Clone size is not always given. Where it is, it says once, few, many or a class for expanded clones.

cdr3_aa cdr3_nt j_call d_call v_call clone_size cdr3_length
CASSLTPGLLQETQYF TGTGCCAGCAGCTTAACTCCCGGGCTACTCCAAGAGACCCAGTACTTC TRBJ2-5 NA TRBV5-5 many 16
CASSQDRASGRYNHYEQYF TGCGCCAGCAGCCAAGATCGGGCTAGCGGGAGATATAACCACTACGAGCAGTACTTC TRBJ2-7 TRBD2 TRBV4-3 NA 19
CATKFPGSGRYEQYF TGTGCCACCAAGTTTCCAGGAAGCGGGAGATACGAGCAGTACTTC TRBJ2-7 TRBD2 TRBV6-1 few 15
CASSQTDIPNEKLFF TGCGCCAGCAGCCAGACGGACATTCCGAATGAAAAACTGTTTTTT TRBJ1-4 NA TRBV4-1 few 15
CASSFGFGAFF TGTGCCAGTAGTTTCGGGTTCGGCGCTTTCTTT TRBJ1-1 NA TRBV19 NA 11
CASSNRAGGPSTEAFF TGTGCCAGTAGTAACCGGGCCGGGGGGCCGAGCACTGAAGCTTTCTTT TRBJ1-1 NA TRBV19 few 16
CASSLGGDRTDTQYF TGTGCCAGCAGCCTCGGGGGGGACCGCACAGATACGCAGTATTTT TRBJ2-3 TRBD2 TRBV11-3 many 15
CASSSRTSGRALFF TGTGCCAGCAGCTCCCGGACTAGCGGGAGGGCGTTGTTCTTC TRBJ2-1 TRBD2 TRBV7-2 NA 14
CASSLGASGTIPGETQYF TGTGCCAGCAGCTTAGGGGCTAGCGGGACTATACCGGGGGAGACCCAGTACTTC TRBJ2-5 TRBD2 TRBV7-3 many 18
CASSPTGRVAGTDTQYF TGTGCCAGCAGCCCGACCGGGAGGGTAGCGGGAACTGATACGCAGTATTTT TRBJ2-3 TRBD2 TRBV3-1 many 17
CASSLSMEEKLFF TGTGCCAGCAGCTTATCTATGGAGGAAAAACTGTTTTTT TRBJ1-4 NA TRBV7-2 many 13
CASSSTSGSVTGELFF TGCGCCAGCAGCTCGACTAGCGGGAGCGTCACCGGGGAGCTGTTTTTT TRBJ2-2 TRBD2 TRBV5-1 many 16
CASSSRLAGGGADTQYF TGTGCCAGCAGCTCGCGATTAGCGGGAGGAGGGGCAGATACGCAGTATTTT TRBJ2-3 TRBD2 TRBV7-2 many 17
CASSASNRGQYNEQFF TGTGCCAGCAGCGCCTCCAACAGGGGCCAATACAATGAGCAGTTCTTC TRBJ2-1 TRBD1 TRBV7-9 NA 16
CASSGSDLIYEQYF TGTGCCAGCAGCGGCAGCGATCTGATCTACGAGCAGTACTTC TRBJ2-7 NA TRBV6-2/TRBV6-3 many 14
CASSSRTGPNTQYF TGTGCCAGCAGTTCTCGGACAGGTCCGAATACGCAGTATTTT TRBJ2-3 TRBD1 TRBV28 many 14
CASTGTIDNEQYF TGTGCCAGTACCGGGACTATCGATAATGAGCAGTACTTC TRBJ2-7 TRBD2 TRBV2 few 13
CASPPGLDNTGELFF TGTGCCAGCCCACCGGGACTAGATAACACCGGGGAGCTGTTTTTT TRBJ2-2 TRBD2 TRBV18 NA 15
CSARRGGTYNEQFF TGCAGCGCGCGGAGGGGAGGTACCTACAATGAGCAGTTCTTC TRBJ2-1 NA TRBV29-1 many 14
CASRKNRVGDTQYF TGTGCCAGCAGAAAAAACAGGGTCGGGGATACGCAGTATTTT TRBJ2-3 NA TRBV2 many 14
CASSMRPGTSYNEQFF TGTGCCAGCAGTATGCGACCAGGGACCTCCTACAATGAGCAGTTCTTC TRBJ2-1 NA TRBV6-1 many 16
CASSQGSQDFSTEAFF TGCGCCAGCAGCCAAGGATCACAGGACTTCAGCACTGAAGCTTTCTTT TRBJ1-1 NA TRBV4-3 few 16
CASSLTGPSYEQYF TGTGCCAGCAGCTTAACGGGTCCATCCTACGAGCAGTACTTC TRBJ2-7 NA TRBV5-1 many 14
CASSLTSSYEQFF TGTGCCAGCAGCTTAACTAGCAGCTACGAGCAGTTCTTC TRBJ2-1 NA TRBV5-5 NA 13
CASRLNEKLFF TGTGCCAGCAGACTTAATGAAAAACTGTTTTTT TRBJ1-4 NA TRBV28 few 11